This T cell receptor (beta chain) was identified in a study of cytomegalovirus exposure and HLA in healthy donors (dated 2017 in TCRdb). In the study overall: An earlier analysis of 587 of the donors reported under 300 Gb of sequence data and 95 million to 130 million unique TCR beta sequences obtained from around 180 million T cells. About 300 gigabases of sequencing data and some 85 million unique TCR sequences were included in an early release covering about 600 HLA-typed donors. Among the roughly 370 genotyped donors, roughly 80% belonged to the genetic ancestry cluster associated with self-reported Caucasian donors. The study aimed to test whether cataloging public T cell receptors could reveal signatures of past pathogen exposure. The T cell repertoires of roughly 660 subjects were profiled by immunosequencing and related to cytomegalovirus serostatus. Besides the first cohort of roughly 700 subjects, a separate validation cohort made up of roughly 120 different subjects was used. The study combined high-throughput TCR immunosequencing, statistical association of individual TCRs with disease status, and machine learning to predict cytomegalovirus infection status. A later analysis re-examined previously published TCR beta repertoires from about 700 donors and added high-resolution HLA genotyping to investigate patterns of TCR occurrence. Rather than using new phenotypic data, the later analysis identified candidate immune exposures from TCR beta sequences and from how often those sequences occurred across donors. To decide whether each TCR beta V gene segment behaved as functional or pseudogenic, an earlier analysis of some 600 of the donors relied on high-throughput TCR beta sequencing. Donor age, sex, ethnicity and CMV serostatus were compiled together with the repertoire data. A later genetic analysis took genome-wide SNP genotypes for about 55% of the 666 donors and used that subset as a discovery cohort. All discovery cohort repertoires had been generated on a single sequencing platform. HLA typing included class I and class II loci at four-digit resolution. The number of donors typed differed by locus, with roughly 620-630 for A, B, C, DRB1 and DQB1, roughly 520 for DQA1, some 570 for DPA1, and some 440 for DPB1. Five DR-DQ haplotypes were handled as single units for association and clustering because linkage in the cohort was strong. Among some 410 genotyped donors of the cohort, an average of around 250,000 unique TCR beta nucleotide sequences was sequenced per donor, of which approximately 18% were non-productive. The research as a whole found: Linkage disequilibrium might explain the correlated functional status among segregating V segments, but an unknown experimental factor could not be excluded. Assigning TCR associations to individual alleles was difficult when HLA alleles, especially DR and DQ, strongly co-occurred. Only TCR beta chains were sequenced in this cohort, and the absence of alpha or paired-chain data limited detectable features. Compared with equally common non-associated chains, HLA-associated TCR beta chains in a later analysis were more clonally expanded and had lower generation probabilities. The study gave a list of 150 to 200 TCR beta chains associated with cytomegalovirus. Broadly in line with IMGT annotations, most TCR beta V segments showed up in productive rearrangements about 87% or about 30% of the time in an earlier analysis of several hundred of the donors. Because HLA typing was missing for some donors at each locus, association tests included only the typed subset. The presence/absence analyses assumed that sequencing depth was roughly uniform across donors, and that assumption may not be true. A later genetic analysis reported fewer N-insertions in productive TCRs among donors in an Asian-associated ancestry cluster than the roughly 700-donor mean. An association between a missense DCLRE1C variant and V-gene and J-gene trimming of TCR beta chains was found in a later genetic analysis and replicated in an independent cohort. A further reported finding was that TCR beta sequences accurately predicted the HLA-A and HLA-B alleles for most subjects in the first cohort. A later analysis found that most CMV-associated TCR beta chains appeared HLA-restricted, with HLA associations seemingly driven largely by CMV exposure. CMV serostatus was the only immune exposure information available for the cohort. In both the original and validation cohorts, the classifier was reported to diagnose cytomegalovirus status with high specificity and sensitivity. Because counts were too low, about 15 rarely observed V segments, including chromosome 9 orphons, were left out of the earlier analysis of a few hundred of the donors. A cluster of highly shared sequence variants was judged likely to be a technical artifact of the sequencing pipeline. Specific HLA alleles were associated with over 15,000 TCR beta sequences at a false discovery rate of 0.05 in a later analysis. The authors suggested that the approach could potentially be generalized to other disease states and immunological phenotypes. A few of the identified cytomegalovirus-associated TCR beta chains were confirmed in vitro to be specific for cytomegalovirus antigens. A later analysis reported that several top co-occurrence clusters appeared linked to parvovirus B19, influenza, CMV and Epstein-Barr virus. Most TCR sequences were observed very rarely across donors, whereas some public TCRs were present in many individuals. According to a later analysis, TCR association rates differed among HLA loci, with DRB1 alleles showing the most associated TCRs and HLA-C alleles showing the fewest. The 87-base-pair reads could not distinguish some IMGT-functional V segments, including TRBV6-2 and TRBV6-3, so those segments were excluded.

The germline V gene yields MNHEY for CDR1 and SVGAGI for CDR2. Trimming at the junction amounts to 6 bases on V and 3 bases on J, and the germline ends lie 14 bases apart. Including the terminal cysteine and phenylalanine, the CDR3 comprises 14 residues. The entry retains the CDR3 DNA only, 42 bases that are in frame from base 1. Libraries were constructed by the immunoSEQ multiplex PCR assay. The multiplex PCR relied on a mix of 60 forward primers for TCR Vbeta segments and 13 reverse primers for TCR Jbeta segments. The CDR3 region of rearranged TCR beta genes was amplified from genomic DNA with a multiplex PCR assay. The Illumina HiSeq System was used to sequence the amplified TCR beta libraries as 87-base-pair reads. In the original analysis: A later analysis tallied 80 million to 95 million unique TCR beta chains across the approximately 670 repertoires, and 10 million to 11 million of those chains were shared by two or more donors. Raw reads were error-corrected and collapsed into unique sequences by a nearest-neighbor algorithm in which closely related sequences were merged to remove PCR and sequencing errors. Alignment of CDR3 sequences to IMGT reference sequences was used to assign V, D and J gene segments. For a sequence to be retained, a match of at least six nucleotides was required to both a V gene segment and a J gene segment. Rearrangements were called productive when the CDR3 lacked stop codons and stayed in frame with V and J; all others were non-productive. CDR3 was defined by IMGT convention, running from the second conserved V-encoded cysteine to the conserved J-encoded phenylalanine. In an earlier analysis of more than 550 of the donors, sequences lacking an unambiguous match to a single V gene segment were excluded. In an earlier analysis of 587 of the donors, V segments were called functional above 56.7% productive rearrangements and were called segregating when the between-donor standard deviation exceeded 5%. To diagnose cytomegalovirus status from the catalog of TCR beta chain sequences, a statistical classification framework was built. In a later analysis, TCR nucleotide sequences were compared against IMGT/GENE-DB human TR gene sequences so that V and J genes could be assigned. In a later analysis, CDR3 sequences and most-parsimonious VDJ recombination scenarios were assigned using the TCRdist pipeline. In a later analysis, every TCR beta chain was defined by the combination of its CDR3 amino acid sequence and its V-gene family, and reads without a unique V-gene family were dropped. As a way to deal with suspected cross-contamination and a sequencing artifact, a later analysis dropped hundreds of nucleotide sequences that were highly shared and had low generation probability. In a later analysis, a clonal expansion index for each public chain was calculated from normalized within-repertoire ranks of inferred template counts. In a later analysis, generation probabilities were computed with a VDJ recombination model fitted to out-of-frame rearrangements, and the resulting probabilities were checked against IGoR. A later analysis scored TCR-TCR, TCR-HLA and TCR-CMV co-occurrence with hypergeometric tests, applying a repertoire-size bias correction to TCR pairs. To estimate false discovery rates, a later analysis permuted the HLA or CMV assignments 20 times. In a later analysis, co-occurring TCRs were grouped using DBSCAN, and TCRdist sequence similarity was added for clustering within HLA-allele-positive subsets. Repertoires with fewer than 30,000 or more than 120,000 public chains, plus five repertoires with anomalous nucleotide sharing, were excluded from co-occurrence clustering. Held by TCRdb, this immuneACCESS table contains in-frame sequences only and omits some clones. Under half of the omission traces to an unresolved V gene where checked; the cause of the rest is unknown. V and J calls and clone size are as listed in that table; D and trimming were resolved from the DNA. Counted in this sample were about 170,000 clones; around 80% of them appeared once. Of the sample, 4.5% to 5.5% falls within the top ten clones.

In total, roughly 710 healthy bone marrow donors made up the cohort. At the time of sampling, all cohort members were nominally healthy, though unrecorded immune exposures were likely present. The donor tested CMV seropositive, placing the donor among the roughly 300 seropositive members of the cohort. Every donor gave a peripheral blood sample, and the peripheral blood mononuclear cells from that sample were used for TCR beta sequencing. Genomic DNA extraction from the blood cell samples was performed with the Qiagen DNeasy Blood Extraction Kit. Concerning this clone itself: It lacks a known antigen. No much larger clone is present one base from it, and per-base qualities are unavailable.

The chain links TRBV6-5 with TRBJ1-1; the D gene is not confidently resolved. The sequencing input was PBMCs. The TCR comes from a woman in her forties or fifties in good health and CMV-seropositive. The CDR3 in this case is CASSGSPGYTEAFF. The nucleotides read TGTGCCAGCAGCGGGTCGCCGGGGTACACTGAAGCTTTCTTT.